This T cell receptor (beta chain) was obtained from a study of blood T cells in healthy people across ages. CDR1 and CDR2 from the germline V gene are SGHAT and FQNNGV. The V end lost 2 bases, the J end lost 2 bases, and 11 bases lay between the germline ends. The CDR3 covers 15 residues. This clonotype was observed a handful of times. What it binds is unknown. Through a sample-barcoded 5' primer and a J-beta primer mix, a second PCR was run for 7 to 11 cycles. At least 2.5 million CDR3-containing paired-end reads were obtained per sample. In TCRdb, the 5' RACE reads were re-called with MiXCR into one record per CDR3 protein. In the table there are roughly 1.5 million distinct CDR3 sequences, approximately 43% of which are singletons. General observations from the study: Greater diversity and more naive CD4+ cells were seen in long-lived donors than in aged donors.

This sequence joins TRBV11-2 and TRBJ2-3; no definite D call. Sequenced sample: blood. The sequence came from a woman in her late teens or twenties in good health. The CDR3 is CASSLFASTTDTQYF. The DNA of the CDR3 is TGTGCCAGCAGCTTATTCGCTAGTACCACAGATACGCAGTATTTT.